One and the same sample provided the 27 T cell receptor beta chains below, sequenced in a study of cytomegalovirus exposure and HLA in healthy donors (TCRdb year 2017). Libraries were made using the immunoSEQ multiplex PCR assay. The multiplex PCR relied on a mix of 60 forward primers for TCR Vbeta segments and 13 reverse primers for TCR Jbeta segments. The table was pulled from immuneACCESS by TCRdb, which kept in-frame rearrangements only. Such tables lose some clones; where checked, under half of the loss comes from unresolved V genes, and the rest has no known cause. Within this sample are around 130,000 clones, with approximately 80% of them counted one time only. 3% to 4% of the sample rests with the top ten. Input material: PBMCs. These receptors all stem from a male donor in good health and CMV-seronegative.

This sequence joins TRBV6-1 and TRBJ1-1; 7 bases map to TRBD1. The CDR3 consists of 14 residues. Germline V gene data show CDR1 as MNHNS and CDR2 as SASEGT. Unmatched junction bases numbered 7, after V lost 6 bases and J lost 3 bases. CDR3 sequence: CASSLITGDTEAFF. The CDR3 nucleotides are TGTGCCAGCAGCTTAATCACAGGGGACACTGAAGCTTTCTTT.

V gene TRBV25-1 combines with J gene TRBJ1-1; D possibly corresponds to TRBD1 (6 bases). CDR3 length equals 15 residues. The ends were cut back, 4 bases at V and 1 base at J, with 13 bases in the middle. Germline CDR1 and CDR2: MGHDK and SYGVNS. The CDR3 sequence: CASSATRTANTEAFF. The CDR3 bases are TGTGCCAGCAGTGCTACCCGGACAGCGAACACTGAAGCTTTCTTT.

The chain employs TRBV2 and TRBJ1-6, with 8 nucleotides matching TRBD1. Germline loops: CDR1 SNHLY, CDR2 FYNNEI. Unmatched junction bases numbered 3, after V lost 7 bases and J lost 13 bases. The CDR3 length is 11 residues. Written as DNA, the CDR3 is TGTGCCAGCAACGGACAGGGCCCCCTCCACTTT. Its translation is CASNGQGPLHF.

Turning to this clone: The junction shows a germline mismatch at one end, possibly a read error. In DNA, the CDR3 is TGTTCCAGCAGCTTATCTGGACATACCTACGAGCAGTACTTC. It codes for CSSSLSGHTYEQYF. The chain joins TRBV7-9 to TRBJ2-7; weak D call: TRBD1 (5 bases). The CDR3 is 14 residues long. CDR1 is SEHNR, CDR2 FQNEAQ, per germline (reference sequence).

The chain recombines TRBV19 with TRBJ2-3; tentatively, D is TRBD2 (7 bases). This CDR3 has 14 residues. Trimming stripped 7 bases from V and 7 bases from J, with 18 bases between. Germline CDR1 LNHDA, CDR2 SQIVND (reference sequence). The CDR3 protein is CASTRSGGPYTQYF. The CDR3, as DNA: TGTGCCAGTACCCGGTCGGGGGGCCCCTATACGCAGTATTTT.

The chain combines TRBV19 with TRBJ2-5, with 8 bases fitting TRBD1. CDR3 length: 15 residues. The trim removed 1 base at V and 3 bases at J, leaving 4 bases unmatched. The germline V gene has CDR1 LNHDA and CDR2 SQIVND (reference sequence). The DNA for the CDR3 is TGTGCCAGTAGTATAGGGGGGACAGGCGAAGAGACCCAGTACTTC. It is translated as CASSIGGTGEETQYF. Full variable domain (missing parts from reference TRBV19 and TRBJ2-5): DGGITQSPKYLFRKEGQNVTLSCEQNLNHDAMYWYRQDPGQGLRLIYYSQIVNDFQKGDIAEGYSVSREKKESFPLTVTSAQKNPTAFYLCASSIGGTGEETQYFGPGTRLLVL.

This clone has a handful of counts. The CDR3 nucleotides are TGTGCCAGCAGCTTAGCGGGAGCGGGAGCGAGGACCGGGGAGCTGTTTTTT. Encoded protein: CASSLAGAGARTGELFF. The chain uses TRBV11-2 and TRBJ2-2; TRBD2 aligns across 8 bases. CDR1 and CDR2 from the germline V gene are SGHAT and FQNNGV. V was pared by 1 base and J by 5 bases, with 9 bases of the junction left unmatched. CDR3 length: 17 amino acids.

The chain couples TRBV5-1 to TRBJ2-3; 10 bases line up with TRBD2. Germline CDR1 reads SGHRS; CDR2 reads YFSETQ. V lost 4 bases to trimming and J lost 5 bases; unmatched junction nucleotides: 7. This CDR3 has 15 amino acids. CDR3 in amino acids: CASSRSGGAIDTQYF. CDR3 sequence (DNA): TGCGCCAGCAGCCGGAGCGGGGGGGCCATAGATACGCAGTATTTT.

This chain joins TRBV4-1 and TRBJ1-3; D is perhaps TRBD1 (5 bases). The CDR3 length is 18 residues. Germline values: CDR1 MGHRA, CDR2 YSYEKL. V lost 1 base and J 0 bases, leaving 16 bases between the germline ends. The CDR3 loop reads CASSQVVAGLSSGNTIYF. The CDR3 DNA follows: TGCGCCAGCAGCCAAGTAGTGGCGGGGCTGTCCTCTGGAAACACCATATATTTT.

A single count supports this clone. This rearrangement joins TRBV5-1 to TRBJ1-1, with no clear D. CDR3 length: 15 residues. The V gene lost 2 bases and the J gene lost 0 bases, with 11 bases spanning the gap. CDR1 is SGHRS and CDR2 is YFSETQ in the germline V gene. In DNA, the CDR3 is TGCGCCAGCAGCTTCGGCAACAGTTTGAACACTGAAGCTTTCTTT. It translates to CASSFGNSLNTEAFF.

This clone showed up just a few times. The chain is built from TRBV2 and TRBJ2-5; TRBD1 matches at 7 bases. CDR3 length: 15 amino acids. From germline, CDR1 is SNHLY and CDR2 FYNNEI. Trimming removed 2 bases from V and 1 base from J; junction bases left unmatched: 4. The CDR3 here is CASSEIGGGQETQYF. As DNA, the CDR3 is TGTGCCAGCAGTGAAATAGGGGGCGGCCAAGAGACCCAGTACTTC.

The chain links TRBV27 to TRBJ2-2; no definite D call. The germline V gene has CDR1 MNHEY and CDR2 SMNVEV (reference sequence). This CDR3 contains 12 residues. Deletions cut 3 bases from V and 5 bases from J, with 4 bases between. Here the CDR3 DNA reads TGTGCCAGCAGTTTGCGGACCGGGGAGCTGTTTTTT. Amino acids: CASSLRTGELFF.

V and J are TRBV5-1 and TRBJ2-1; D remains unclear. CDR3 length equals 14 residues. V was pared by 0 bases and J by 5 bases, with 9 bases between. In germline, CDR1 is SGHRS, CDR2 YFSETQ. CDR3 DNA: TGCGCCAGCAGCTTGGTTGGCGGCAACAATGAGCAGTTCTTC. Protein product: CASSLVGGNNEQFF.

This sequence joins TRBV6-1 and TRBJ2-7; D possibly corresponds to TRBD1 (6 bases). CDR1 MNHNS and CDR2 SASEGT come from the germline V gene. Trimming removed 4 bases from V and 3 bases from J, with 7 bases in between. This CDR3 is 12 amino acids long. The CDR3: CASSAGVYEQYF. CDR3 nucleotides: TGTGCCAGCAGTGCAGGGGTCTACGAGCAGTACTTC.

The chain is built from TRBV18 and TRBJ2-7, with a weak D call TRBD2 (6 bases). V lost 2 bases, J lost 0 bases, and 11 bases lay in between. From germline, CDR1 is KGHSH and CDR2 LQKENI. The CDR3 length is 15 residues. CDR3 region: CASSPGTGHSYEQYF. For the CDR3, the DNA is TGTGCCAGCTCACCAGGGACTGGGCACTCCTACGAGCAGTACTTC.

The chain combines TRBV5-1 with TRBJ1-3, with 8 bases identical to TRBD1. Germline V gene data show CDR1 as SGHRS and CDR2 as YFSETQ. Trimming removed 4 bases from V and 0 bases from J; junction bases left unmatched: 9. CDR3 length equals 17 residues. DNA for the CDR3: TGCGCCAGCAGCGGGGGACAGGTTTACGGCTCTGGAAACACCATATATTTT. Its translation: CASSGGQVYGSGNTIYF. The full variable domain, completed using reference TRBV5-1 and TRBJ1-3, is KAGVTQTPRYLIKTRGQQVTLSCSPISGHRSVSWYQQTPGQGLQFLFEYFSETQRNKGNFPGRFSGRQFSNSRSEMNVSTLELGDSALYLCASSGGQVYGSGNTIYFGEGSWLTVV.

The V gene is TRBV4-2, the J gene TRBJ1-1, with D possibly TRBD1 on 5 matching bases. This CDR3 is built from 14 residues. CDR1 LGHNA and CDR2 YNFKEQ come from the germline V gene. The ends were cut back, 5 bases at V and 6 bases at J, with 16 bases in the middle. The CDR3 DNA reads TGTGCCAGCAGCTTGGGGCAGGGTCGGCCTGAAGCTTTCTTT. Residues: CASSLGQGRPEAFF.

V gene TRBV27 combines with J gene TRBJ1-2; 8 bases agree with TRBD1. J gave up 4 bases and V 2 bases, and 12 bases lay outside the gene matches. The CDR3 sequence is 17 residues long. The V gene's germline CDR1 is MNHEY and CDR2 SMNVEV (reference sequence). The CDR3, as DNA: TGTGCCAGCAGTTTACTAAAAACAGGGGGTGAGAGCTATGGCTACACCTTC. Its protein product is CASSLLKTGGESYGYTF.

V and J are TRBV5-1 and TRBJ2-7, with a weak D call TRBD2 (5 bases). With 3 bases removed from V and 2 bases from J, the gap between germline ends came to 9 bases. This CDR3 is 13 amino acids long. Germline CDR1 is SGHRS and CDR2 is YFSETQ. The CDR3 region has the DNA TGCGCCAGCAGCTCACCCGGGGCCTACGAGCAGTACTTC. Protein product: CASSSPGAYEQYF.

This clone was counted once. The CDR3 loop is CASSGGGGTGILTDTQYF. In DNA form, the CDR3 reads TGTGCCAGCAGCGGGGGAGGGGGGACGGGAATTCTCACAGATACGCAGTATTTT. V and J are TRBV9 and TRBJ2-3, with D possibly matching TRBD2 (7 bases). Trimming pared 3 bases from V and 2 bases from J, leaving 22 bases between. This CDR3 spans 18 amino acids. The germline CDR1 and CDR2 sequences are SGDLS and YYNGEE.

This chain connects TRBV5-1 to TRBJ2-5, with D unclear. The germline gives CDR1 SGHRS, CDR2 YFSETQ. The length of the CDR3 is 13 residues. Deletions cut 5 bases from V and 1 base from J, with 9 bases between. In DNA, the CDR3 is TGCGCCAGCAGTCTCCAGGCCCAAGAGACCCAGTACTTC. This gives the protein CASSLQAQETQYF. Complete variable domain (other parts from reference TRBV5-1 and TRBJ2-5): KAGVTQTPRYLIKTRGQQVTLSCSPISGHRSVSWYQQTPGQGLQFLFEYFSETQRNKGNFPGRFSGRQFSNSRSEMNVSTLELGDSALYLCASSLQAQETQYFGPGTRLLVL.

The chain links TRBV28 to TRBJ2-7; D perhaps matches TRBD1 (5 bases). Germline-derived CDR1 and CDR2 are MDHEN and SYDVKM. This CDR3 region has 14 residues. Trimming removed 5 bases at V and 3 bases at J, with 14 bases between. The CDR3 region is CASSTWQGFYEQYF. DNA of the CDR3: TGTGCCAGCAGTACCTGGCAGGGATTCTACGAGCAGTACTTC.

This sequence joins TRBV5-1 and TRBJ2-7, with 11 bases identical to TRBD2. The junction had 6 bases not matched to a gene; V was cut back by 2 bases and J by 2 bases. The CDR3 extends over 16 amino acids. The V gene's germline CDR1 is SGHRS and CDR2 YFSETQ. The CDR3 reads CASSFDSGGGPYEQYF. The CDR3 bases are TGCGCCAGCAGCTTCGATAGCGGGGGGGGACCCTACGAGCAGTACTTC.

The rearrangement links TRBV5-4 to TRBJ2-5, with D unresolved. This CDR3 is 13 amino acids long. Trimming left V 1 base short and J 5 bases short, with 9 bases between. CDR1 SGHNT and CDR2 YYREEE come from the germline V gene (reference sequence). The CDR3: CASSLSPRETQYF. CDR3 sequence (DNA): TGTGCCAGCAGCTTGTCACCGCGGGAGACCCAGTACTTC.

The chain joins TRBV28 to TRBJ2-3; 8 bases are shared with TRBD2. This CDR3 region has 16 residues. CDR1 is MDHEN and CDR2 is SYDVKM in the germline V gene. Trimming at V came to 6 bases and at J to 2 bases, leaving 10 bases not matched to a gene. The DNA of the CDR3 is TGTGCCAGCAGAACCGGGGGGGCTCTGTCCACAGATACGCAGTATTTT. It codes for CASRTGGALSTDTQYF.

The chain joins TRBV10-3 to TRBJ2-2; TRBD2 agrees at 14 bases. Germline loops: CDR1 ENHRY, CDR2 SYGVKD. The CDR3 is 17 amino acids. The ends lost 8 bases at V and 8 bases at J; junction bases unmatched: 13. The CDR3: CAIGRELGLAGVGELFF. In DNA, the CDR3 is TGTGCCATCGGTCGAGAATTGGGACTAGCGGGAGTTGGGGAGCTGTTTTTT.

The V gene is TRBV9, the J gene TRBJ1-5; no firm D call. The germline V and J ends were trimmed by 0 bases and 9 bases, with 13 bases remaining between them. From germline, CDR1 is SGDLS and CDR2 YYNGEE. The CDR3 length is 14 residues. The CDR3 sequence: CASSVGTHRAPQHF. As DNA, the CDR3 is TGTGCCAGCAGCGTAGGGACTCATCGGGCGCCCCAGCATTTT.